Presented here are 28 T cell receptor beta chains from one specimen sequenced in a study of T cells in Graves' hyperthyroidism and ophthalmopathy. TCR beta CDR3 sequences were amplified from RNA transcripts. The primer set for the first-round RT-PCR of the TCR CDR3 was HTBI. TCRdb independently ran MiXCR on the multiplex PCR reads; one entry per CDR3 protein. The sample holds roughly 380,000 distinct CDR3 sequences; under 20% are singletons and the top ten take approximately 4%. Sequencing was done on a sample of blood. These receptors were obtained from a young woman with Graves' hyperthyroidism.

The chain recombines TRBV6-5 with TRBJ2-5; D gene unclear. V was clipped by 2 bases and J by 1 base, with 8 bases between them. Germline values: CDR1 MNHEY, CDR2 SVGAGI. This CDR3 is 14 amino acids long. The CDR3: CASSYLTLQETQYF. In DNA, the CDR3 is TGTGCCAGCAGTTACCTGACTCTCCAAGAGACCCAGTACTTC.

J is TRBJ2-7 and V is TRBV6-2 or TRBV6-3; D call uncertain. The CDR3 spans 13 residues. Germline V gives CDR1 MNHEY, CDR2 SVGEGT. V was shortened by 6 bases and J by 2 bases, with 11 bases between the two germline ends. The CDR3 loop is CASSRSGAYEQYF. DNA for the CDR3: TGTGCCAGCAGCCGCAGTGGGGCCTACGAGCAGTACTTC.

This clonotype has ten or more counts. The chain carries TRBV7-2 and TRBJ2-2; 10 nucleotides line up with TRBD2. This CDR3 spans 15 amino acids. CDR1 is SGHTA and CDR2 is FQGNSA in the germline V gene. V was pared by 3 bases and J by 4 bases, with 2 bases of the junction left unmatched. CDR3 residues: CASSFRLAGTGELFF. The CDR3 region has the DNA TGTGCCAGCAGCTTCCGACTAGCGGGCACCGGGGAGCTGTTTTTT. Drawing the rest from reference TRBV7-2 and TRBJ2-2, the complete variable domain is GAGVSQSPSNKVTEKGKDVELRCDPISGHTALYWYRQSLGQGLEFLIYFQGNSAPDKSGLPSDRFSAERTGGSVSTLTIQRTQQEDSAVYLCASSFRLAGTGELFFGEGSRLTVL.

This chain joins TRBV11-3 and TRBJ2-7; D remains unclear. Germline CDR1 and CDR2: SGHNT and YENEEA. The germline V and J ends were trimmed by 7 bases and 6 bases, with 13 bases remaining between them. The CDR3 extends over 12 amino acids. CDR3 in DNA: TGTGCCAGCATCTTCAGGCGAGGCGAGCAGTACTTC. Amino acids: CASIFRRGEQYF.

Many counts were recorded for this clonotype. The rearrangement uses TRBV11-2 and TRBJ1-5, with D possibly being TRBD1 (5 bases). The CDR3 consists of 16 residues. V gave up 4 bases and J gave up 0 bases, with 13 bases separating them. Germline V gene sequence: CDR1 SGHAT, CDR2 FQNNGV. The CDR3 DNA is TGTGCCAGCAGCTCAGGGACGTCTACTAGCAATCAGCCCCAGCATTTT. Translated, it gives CASSSGTSTSNQPQHF.

This clonotype was recorded many times. The chain is built from TRBV6-5 and TRBJ1-5; D is unclear. Trimming shortened V by 4 bases and J by 7 bases, and 8 bases separated the two germline ends. Germline V CDR1 and CDR2: MNHEY, SVGAGI. The CDR3 loop spans 12 amino acids. This chain's CDR3 is CASSSTGQPQHF. The DNA for the CDR3 is TGTGCCAGCAGTTCCACTGGACAGCCCCAGCATTTT.

V and J are TRBV6-5 and TRBJ1-2; unclear D gene. The CDR3 covers 14 residues. CDR1 MNHEY and CDR2 SVGAGI come from the germline V gene. Trimming removed 4 bases from V and 8 bases from J, with 17 bases in between. Written as DNA, the CDR3 is TGTGCCAGCAGTTTAAAGCCGCCCGAGGGAGGCTACACCTTC. Translated, it gives CASSLKPPEGGYTF.

This clonotype was detected many times. The gene calls are TRBV4-2 and TRBJ1-5; D not certain. V was cut by 0 bases and J by 7 bases, with 16 bases left in between. The CDR3 loop spans 16 amino acids. The germline gives CDR1 LGHNA, CDR2 YNFKEQ. The CDR3 DNA reads TGTGCCAGCAGCCAAGAACCAATGAGTGGCACCCAGCCCCAGCATTTT. It encodes CASSQEPMSGTQPQHF.

V and J are TRBV11-2 and TRBJ2-7; 8 bases map to TRBD1. This CDR3 is built from 17 residues. Germline CDR1 reads SGHAT; CDR2 reads FQNNGV. Germline trimming cut 4 bases from V and 0 bases from J; bases unmatched to any gene: 11. This chain's CDR3 is CASSSPGQGRSSYEQYF. CDR3 nucleotides: TGTGCCAGCAGCTCCCCCGGACAGGGACGGAGCTCCTACGAGCAGTACTTC. Together with reference TRBV11-2 and TRBJ2-7, the CDR3 gives the full variable domain: EAGVAQSPRYKIIEKRQSVAFWCNPISGHATLYWYQQILGQGPKLLIQFQNNGVVDDSQLPKDRFSAERLKGVDSTLKIQPAKLEDSAVYLCASSSPGQGRSSYEQYFGPGTRLTVT.

This clonotype was detected many times. The V gene is TRBV6-1, the J gene TRBJ1-1; the D is unclear. Germline V gene data show CDR1 as MNHNS and CDR2 as SASEGT. Trimming pared 0 bases from V and 8 bases from J, leaving 10 bases between. This CDR3 has 13 amino acids. CDR3 region: CASSEARREEAFF. CDR3 DNA: TGTGCCAGCAGTGAAGCGAGACGCGAGGAAGCTTTCTTT.

The V gene is TRBV11-2, the J gene TRBJ2-4; a weak D match, TRBD2 (6 bases). Germline assignment: CDR1 SGHAT and CDR2 FQNNGV. Trimming pared 5 bases from V and 0 bases from J, leaving 17 bases between. This CDR3 is 17 amino acids long. The CDR3 nucleotides are TGTGCCAGCAGCACCCATCCGCGGACTAAAGCCAAAAACATTCAGTACTTC. Protein sequence: CASSTHPRTKAKNIQYF.

There are many counts of this clonotype. V usage is TRBV12-3 or TRBV12-4 and J usage is TRBJ2-7; D might be TRBD2 (6 bases). The CDR3 consists of 16 residues. Deletions cut 3 bases from V and 2 bases from J, with 17 bases between. The chain's CDR3 is CASSLWEWAGTYEQYF. The CDR3, as DNA: TGTGCCAGCAGTTTGTGGGAATGGGCGGGGACCTACGAGCAGTACTTC.

To note about this clonotype: A much larger clone lies a single base off, so this may be a read error. The CDR3 DNA reads TGTACCAGCAGTTACGGGGCCGGTGGGACCCAGTACTTC. Encoded protein: CTSSYGAGGTQYF. V gene TRBV6-5 combines with J gene TRBJ2-5, with D possibly being TRBD1 or TRBD2 (5 bases each). This CDR3 has 13 residues. The germline V gene encodes CDR1 MNHEY and CDR2 SVGAGI.

This clonotype was seen repeatedly, ten times or more. The chain is built from TRBV24-1 and TRBJ2-5, with 14 nucleotides matching TRBD2. V was clipped by 4 bases and J by 2 bases; unmatched bases: 5. The CDR3 has 17 amino acids. CDR1 and CDR2 from the germline V gene are KGHDR and SFDVKD. CDR3 sequence: CATSDSGLAGGQETQYF. CDR3 bases: TGTGCCACCAGTGACTCCGGACTAGCGGGGGGACAAGAGACCCAGTACTTC.

This clonotype appeared many times. V gene TRBV6-1 combines with J gene TRBJ1-4, with 9 bases aligning to TRBD1. Germline trimming cut 8 bases from V and 8 bases from J; bases unmatched to any gene: 6. CDR3 length: 13 residues. Germline values: CDR1 MNHNS, CDR2 SASEGT. CDR3 nucleotide sequence: TGTGCCAGCCGGGACAGGGTTGGGGAAAAACTGTTTTTT. This translates into CASRDRVGEKLFF.

This chain links TRBV12-3 or TRBV12-4 with TRBJ2-2; D is perhaps TRBD1 (5 bases). The CDR3 runs to 16 residues. The ends were cut back, 6 bases at V and 3 bases at J, with 17 bases in the middle. This CDR3 reads CASSPAGFKDTGELFF. The CDR3 DNA sequence: TGTGCCAGCAGCCCGGCAGGGTTTAAGGACACCGGGGAGCTGTTTTTT.

The table lists this clonotype with many counts. The V gene is TRBV4-1, the J gene TRBJ2-7; weak D call: TRBD2 (6 bases). This CDR3 comprises 15 residues. Between the trimmed V and J ends, which lost 2 bases and 4 bases, there was a span of 15 bases. Germline values: CDR1 MGHRA, CDR2 YSYEKL. The CDR3 DNA reads as TGCGCCAGCAGCCAACTCGGTAGAGGACTATACGAGCAGTACTTC. Its protein product is CASSQLGRGLYEQYF.

This clonotype was seen a handful of times. The chain joins TRBV4-1 to TRBJ2-5, with D uncertain. CDR1 is MGHRA and CDR2 is YSYEKL in the germline V gene. The V gene lost 0 bases and the J gene lost 5 bases, with 10 bases spanning the gap. The CDR3 sequence is 14 residues long. CDR3 in DNA: TGCGCCAGCAGCCAAGACGGACCTCGGGAGACCCAGTACTTC. Residues: CASSQDGPRETQYF.

CDR3 bases: TGCAGTGCCGCAGCGGGGCATGAAGCTTTCTTT. Its protein product is CSAAAGHEAFF. V gene TRBV20-1 combines with J gene TRBJ1-1, with D maybe TRBD1 (5 bases). Germline-derived CDR1 and CDR2 are DFQATT and SNEGSKA (reference sequence). The germline V and J ends were trimmed by 6 bases and 7 bases, with 12 bases remaining between them. The CDR3 has 11 residues.

This clonotype occurred many times. The rearrangement links TRBV24-1 to TRBJ2-3; D uncertain. The CDR3 is 14 amino acids. The ends were cut back, 4 bases at V and 3 bases at J, with 10 bases in the middle. Germline CDR1 is KGHDR and CDR2 is SFDVKD. CDR3 bases: TGTGCCACCAGTGACCCCAGTGGGACAGATACGCAGTATTTT. It encodes CATSDPSGTDTQYF.

This clonotype was counted at least ten times. This chain uses TRBV5-4 with TRBJ1-2; possibly TRBD1 for D (6 bases). V was cut by 7 bases and J by 8 bases, with 15 bases left in between. The CDR3 spans 12 residues. Germline loops: CDR1 SGHNT, CDR2 YYREEE (reference sequence). This chain's CDR3 is CASPSKGEGYTF. The CDR3 DNA follows: TGTGCCAGCCCCTCCAAGGGGGAAGGCTACACCTTC.

CDR3 residues: CASSEAAREQYF. CDR3 in DNA: TGCGCCAGCAGTGAGGCTGCTAGGGAGCAGTACTTC. This sequence joins TRBV10-2 and TRBJ2-7; D gene uncertain. Germline loops: CDR1 WSHSY, CDR2 SAAADI. The length of the CDR3 is 12 residues. Trimming cost V 2 bases and J 7 bases, with 9 bases left between them.

The genes are TRBV4-1 and TRBJ1-1; unclear D gene. Per germline, CDR1 MGHRA and CDR2 YSYEKL. V was trimmed by 0 bases and J by 0 bases, leaving 5 bases between them. The CDR3 contains 14 residues. CDR3 coding DNA: TGCGCCAGCAGCCAAGATGCGATGAACACTGAAGCTTTCTTT. It encodes CASSQDAMNTEAFF.

V is TRBV7-9 and J is TRBJ2-7; 11 bases are a match to TRBD1. V was pared by 1 base and J by 6 bases, with 5 bases of the junction left unmatched. The CDR3 totals 15 residues. Germline lookup yields CDR1 SEHNR and CDR2 FQNEAQ (reference sequence). The CDR3 region is CASSLEDRGPLEQYF. CDR3 DNA sequence: TGTGCCAGCAGCTTAGAGGACAGGGGGCCCCTCGAGCAGTACTTC.

There are many counts of this clonotype. The gene calls are TRBV28 and TRBJ1-5; the D is unclear. In germline, CDR1 is MDHEN, CDR2 SYDVKM. The CDR3 is 13 amino acids. With 2 bases removed from V and 5 bases from J, the gap between germline ends came to 7 bases. CDR3 loop: CASSLPGHQPQHF. CDR3 DNA: TGTGCCAGCAGTTTACCAGGTCATCAGCCCCAGCATTTT.

This clonotype has ten or more counts. V and J are TRBV12-3 or TRBV12-4 and TRBJ1-2, with D perhaps TRBD1 (5 bases). The CDR3 totals 17 residues. V lost 2 bases and J lost 4, with 20 bases in between. The CDR3 is CASSLTGEGSRVYGYTF. The DNA for the CDR3 is TGTGCCAGCAGTTTAACCGGGGAGGGGAGTCGGGTCTATGGCTACACCTTC.

In this sample, this clonotype turned up many times. The chain is built from TRBV27 and TRBJ1-5; weak D call: TRBD1 (5 bases). This CDR3 has 14 residues. Germline V lookup: CDR1 MNHEY, CDR2 SMNVEV (reference sequence). V lost 8 bases and J 4 bases, leaving 15 bases between the germline ends. CDR3 protein: CASARNQGNQPQHF. The DNA for the CDR3 is TGTGCCAGCGCCCGGAACCAGGGTAATCAGCCCCAGCATTTT.

At least ten counts were recorded for this clonotype. J is TRBJ1-5 and V is TRBV20-1; D possibly corresponds to TRBD1 (5 bases). The V gene's germline CDR1 is DFQATT and CDR2 SNEGSKA (reference sequence). V was cut by 5 bases and J by 6 bases, with 14 bases left in between. The CDR3 sequence is 13 residues long. The CDR3 DNA is TGCAGTGCTCGACGGCAGGGCGGTCAGCCCCAGCATTTT. Its protein product is CSARRQGGQPQHF.